The entry that follows covers one TCR beta chain sequence. What it recognizes is unknown. TCRdb reanalysed the 5' RACE reads using MiXCR and keeps one entry per CDR3 protein. The data contain over 150 distinct CDR3 sequences, approximately 92% of them singletons. The sample belongs to a study of T-cell memory formation after mild COVID-19. General study points: Pre-infection memory carried some responding clones, suggesting that cross-reactive memory joined.

The CDR3 runs 14 residues. The junction had 7 bases not matched to a gene; V was cut back by 4 bases and J by 2 bases. Germline V gene lookup returns CDR1 DFQATT and CDR2 SNEGSKA (reference sequence). Sequences were obtained from PBMCs or a T cell subset sorted from them (not recorded which). The chain couples TRBV20-1 to TRBJ2-5; 7 positions agree with TRBD2. This clonotype was obtained from an adult who had mild COVID-19 (a few samples of this study predate the infection). Cell type and time point are not known. The CDR3 bases are TGCAGTGCTAAAATCAGGCGGGAGCAAGAGACCCAGTACTTC. Translated: CSAKIRREQETQYF.